This TCR beta chain is drawn from a study of blood T cells in healthy people across ages. A sample-barcoded 5' primer and a J-beta primer mix were used in a second PCR of about 6 to 12 cycles. One entry per CDR3 protein, called by TCRdb with MiXCR from the 5' RACE reads. The table includes about 1.6 million distinct CDR3 sequences, about 32% detected once. Healthy Caucasian individuals from Russia aged 6 to 90 were enrolled as donors. Germline values: CDR1 SNHLY, CDR2 FYNNEI. This CDR3 region has 15 residues. The ends were cut back, 6 bases at V and 1 base at J, with 10 bases in the middle. The receptor was isolated from a woman in her twenties or thirties in good health. The V gene is TRBV2, the J gene TRBJ2-6; D not certain. Sequencing was carried out using blood. The CDR3: CASSRPESGANVLTF. The CDR3 nucleotides read TGTGCCAGCAGCCGCCCGGAGTCTGGGGCCAACGTCCTGACTTTC.